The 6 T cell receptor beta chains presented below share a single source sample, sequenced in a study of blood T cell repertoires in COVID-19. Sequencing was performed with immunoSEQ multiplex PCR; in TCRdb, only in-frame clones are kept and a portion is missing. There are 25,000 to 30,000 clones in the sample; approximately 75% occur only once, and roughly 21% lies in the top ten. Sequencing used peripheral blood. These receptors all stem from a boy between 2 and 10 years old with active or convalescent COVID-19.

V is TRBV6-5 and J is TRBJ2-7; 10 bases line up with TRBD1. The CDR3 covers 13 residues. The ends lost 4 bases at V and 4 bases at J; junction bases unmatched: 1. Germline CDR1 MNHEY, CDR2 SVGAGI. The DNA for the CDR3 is TGTGCCAGCAGTTGGACAGGGGGTTACGAGCAGTACGTC. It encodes CASSWTGGYEQYV.

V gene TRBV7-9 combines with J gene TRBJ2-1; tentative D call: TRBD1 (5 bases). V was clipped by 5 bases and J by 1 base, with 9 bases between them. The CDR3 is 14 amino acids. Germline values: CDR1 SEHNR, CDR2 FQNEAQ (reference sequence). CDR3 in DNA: TGTGCCAGCAGCCTGACAGCTTCCTACAATGAGCAGTTCTTC. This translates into CASSLTASYNEQFF. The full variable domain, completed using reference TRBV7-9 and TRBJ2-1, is DTGVSQNPRHKITKRGQNVTFRCDPISEHNRLYWYRQTLGQGPEFLTYFQNEAQLEKSRLLSDRFSAERPKGSFSTLEIQRTEQGDSAMYLCASSLTASYNEQFFGPGTRLTVL.

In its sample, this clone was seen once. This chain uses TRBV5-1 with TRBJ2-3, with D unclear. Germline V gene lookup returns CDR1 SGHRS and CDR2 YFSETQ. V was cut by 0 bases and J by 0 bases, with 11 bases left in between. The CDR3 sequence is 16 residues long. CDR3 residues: CASSLGSKSSTDTQYF. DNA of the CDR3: TGCGCCAGCAGCTTGGGTAGCAAGTCGAGCACAGATACGCAGTATTTT.

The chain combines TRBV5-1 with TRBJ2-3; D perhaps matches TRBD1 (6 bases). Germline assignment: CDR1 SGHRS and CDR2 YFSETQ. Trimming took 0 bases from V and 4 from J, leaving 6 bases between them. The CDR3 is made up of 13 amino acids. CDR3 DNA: TGCGCCAGCAGCTTGGGACAGGCAGATACGCAGTATTTT. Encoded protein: CASSLGQADTQYF.

This CDR3 is CASSPRGVETEAFF. CDR3 DNA: TGTGCCAGCAGCCCCAGGGGAGTTGAGACTGAAGCTTTCTTT. The chain combines TRBV5-5 with TRBJ1-1, with D possibly being TRBD1 (6 bases). The length of the CDR3 is 14 residues. V lost 4 bases, J lost 5 bases, and 15 bases lay in between. Germline V lookup: CDR1 SGHKS, CDR2 YYEKEE (reference sequence).

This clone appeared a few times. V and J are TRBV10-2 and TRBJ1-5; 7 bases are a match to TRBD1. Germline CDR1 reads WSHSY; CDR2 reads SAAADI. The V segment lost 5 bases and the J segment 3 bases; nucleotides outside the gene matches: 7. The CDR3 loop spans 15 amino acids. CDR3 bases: TGCGCCAGCAGTCTTGGAGGGGGCCTCAATCAGCCCCAGCATTTT. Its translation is CASSLGGGLNQPQHF.